These 3 T cell receptor beta chains originate from one sample sequenced in a study of T cells in localized non-small cell lung cancer. Data came from immunoSEQ multiplex PCR; TCRdb stores just in-frame clones and leaves some out. The sample records about 43,000 clones, roughly 91% being singletons. The sample was PBMCs, taken before any cancer treatment. The receptors derive from a woman aged 40 to 75 with stage II lung adenocarcinoma.

The rearrangement joins TRBV18 to TRBJ2-2; perhaps D is TRBD1 or TRBD2 (5 bases each). CDR1 is KGHSH and CDR2 is LQKENI in the germline V gene. The ends were cut back, 8 bases at V and 1 base at J, with 17 bases in the middle. CDR3 size: 16 residues. The CDR3 bases are TGTGCCAGCGTCCTGCCCGGGACGGTGAACACCGGGGAGCTGTTTTTT. Translating it yields CASVLPGTVNTGELFF.

This clone is a singleton in its sample. This chain joins TRBV29-1 and TRBJ1-1, with D uncertain. This CDR3 comprises 11 residues. Trimming stripped 2 bases from V and 7 bases from J, with 8 bases between. Germline V gene sequence: CDR1 SQVTM, CDR2 ANQGSEA. CDR3 amino acids: CSVERNFEAFF. The CDR3 nucleotides read TGCAGCGTTGAAAGGAACTTTGAAGCTTTCTTT.

The rearrangement links TRBV5-1 to TRBJ1-2; maybe TRBD1 (6 bases). Germline V CDR1 and CDR2: SGHRS, YFSETQ. V was clipped by 2 bases and J by 8 bases, with 22 bases between them. The CDR3 extends over 16 amino acids. The DNA of the CDR3 is TGCGCCAGCAGCTTCGACAGTACAGGGCGGAAAGGAGGCTACACCTTC. Translating gives CASSFDSTGRKGGYTF. Full variable domain (outside the CDR3, taken from reference TRBV5-1 and TRBJ1-2): KAGVTQTPRYLIKTRGQQVTLSCSPISGHRSVSWYQQTPGQGLQFLFEYFSETQRNKGNFPGRFSGRQFSNSRSEMNVSTLELGDSALYLCASSFDSTGRKGGYTFGSGTRLTVV.